This entry concerns a single TCR beta chain. At one end the junction does not follow the germline gene, possibly because of a read error. The CDR3 is 15 residues long. Germline values: CDR1 SSHAT, CDR2 FNYEAQ (reference sequence). Data came from immunoSEQ multiplex PCR; TCRdb stores just in-frame clones and leaves some out. Among 45,000 to 70,000 clones listed, 80% to 95% were seen once. This specimen comes from a study of T cell changes during pregnancy in multiple sclerosis. This sequence originates from a female donor in good health, enrolled as a control in a pregnancy study. The gene calls are TRBV7-7 and TRBJ2-3; perhaps TRBD2 as D (5 bases). The material sequenced was peripheral blood, taken in the third trimester of pregnancy. CDR3 amino acids: CASSLERGGTDTQYF. CDR3 DNA: TGTGCTAGCAGCTTAGAACGGGGAGGCACAGATACGCAGTATTTT. Full variable domain (outside the CDR3, taken from reference TRBV7-7 and TRBJ2-3): GAGVSQSPRYKVTKRGQDVTLRCDPISSHATLYWYQQALGQGPEFLTYFNYEAQPDKSGLPSDRFSAERPEGSISTLTIQRTEQRDSAMYRCASSLERGGTDTQYFGPGTRLTVL.